The TCR beta chain described here comes from a study of blood T cell repertoires in COVID-19. Study overall: COVID-19 samples, acute and convalescent, were from the United States, Italy and Spain. From T cells, B-cell-depleted T cells, or PBMCs came the material, which was cDNA or gDNA.

The CDR3 sequence is 15 residues long. Trimming left V 3 bases short and J 0 bases short, with 9 bases between. Germline loops: CDR1 SEHNR, CDR2 FQNEAQ (reference sequence). In the study's own analysis: Quantification of nucleated cells was approximated via reference gene primer amplification. TCRdb keeps only in-frame clones here, not all; method: immunoSEQ multiplex PCR. From that table come the V and J calls and clone size; the DNA was used to work out D and trimming. Found here are approximately 400,000 clones, over 65% of them singletons; the top ten hold roughly 1.2%. Sequenced material: peripheral blood. The V call is TRBV7-9, the J call TRBJ1-5; D gene uncertain. The sequence was obtained from a human donor with acute or convalescent COVID-19. The donor label of this sample is uncertain. The CDR3 DNA follows: TGTGCCAGCAGCTTGTCCAGAAATAGCAATCAGCCCCAGCATTTT. Its protein product is CASSLSRNSNQPQHF.